This T cell receptor (beta chain) was documented in a study of graft-versus-host responses after intestinal transplantation. Study overall: Every transplant recipient was induced with anti-thymocyte globulin, then maintained on tacrolimus and steroids for around 3 years. Overall study results and limits: Subjects displaying graft-donor T cell macrochimerism possessed elevated graft-versus-host to host-versus-graft clonal ratios inside allografts.

To note about this clone: No antigen is known for it.

V was shortened by 3 bases and J by 3 bases, with 13 bases between the two germline ends. There are 15 residues in the CDR3. The V gene's germline CDR1 is LNHDA and CDR2 SQIVND (reference sequence). Repertoires were generated with immunoSEQ multiplex PCR, while TCRdb's copy carries only in-frame clones and drops some. The top ten hold around 0.3% of the sample, which has about 86,000 clones, approximately 90% seen once. This sequence originates from a human donor who was the organ donor for an intestinal transplant. The V and J genes are TRBV19 and TRBJ2-3; D not resolved. Material: unstimulated CD4+ T cells sorted from spleen or lymph node cells, obtained before transplant. The CDR3: CASSIGTAGTDTQYF. The CDR3 nucleotides read TGTGCCAGTAGTATTGGTACGGCCGGGACAGATACGCAGTATTTT.